This TCR beta chain was captured in a study of T-cell memory formation after mild COVID-19. TCRdb independently ran MiXCR on the 5' RACE reads; one entry per CDR3 protein. The sample consists of some 68,000 distinct CDR3 sequences, over 15% of them appearing once. The material sequenced was PBMCs or a T cell subset sorted from them (not recorded which). This receptor was taken from an adult woman who had mild COVID-19 (a few samples of this study predate the infection). Cell type and time point are not known.

The CDR3 region has the DNA TGCAGCGTTGCTGACAGAGCCTACGAGCAGTACTTC. Its protein product is CSVADRAYEQYF. This rearrangement joins TRBV29-1 to TRBJ2-7, with a weak D call TRBD1 (5 bases). Germline CDR1 reads SQVTM; CDR2 reads ANQGSEA. CDR3 length: 12 amino acids. Deletions cut 4 bases from V and 2 bases from J, with 9 bases between.